These 22 T cell receptor beta chains share one sample of origin, sequenced in a study of T cell responses to AZD1222 COVID-19 vaccine. Using immunoSEQ multiplex PCR, the repertoire was profiled, and TCRdb retains in-frame clones only, with some absent. The sample records some 100,000 clones, less than 90% being singletons. The sample consisted of peripheral blood, taken on day 0 of AZD1222 vaccination. The receptor set was obtained from an adult in good health.

The genes are TRBV19 and TRBJ1-4; D ambiguous. Trimming shortened V by 5 bases and J by 7 bases, and 11 bases separated the two germline ends. CDR3 length: 13 residues. Per germline, CDR1 LNHDA and CDR2 SQIVND (reference sequence). The CDR3 bases are TGTGCCAGTAGTTCCAGTGGAATTGAAAAACTGTTTTTT. It yields the protein CASSSSGIEKLFF.

The genes are TRBV5-1 and TRBJ1-6, with D unclear. CDR1 is SGHRS, CDR2 YFSETQ, per germline. The CDR3 is made up of 20 amino acids. The V gene lost 1 base and the J gene lost 0 bases, with 20 bases spanning the gap. Here the CDR3 DNA reads TGCGCCAGCAGCTTGTCCGGAGATGGACGTCTGAGCTCCTATAATTCACCCCTCCACTTT. Translated: CASSLSGDGRLSSYNSPLHF.

V gene TRBV28 combines with J gene TRBJ2-2; 9 nucleotides line up with TRBD1. V gave up 6 bases and J gave up 4 bases; unmatched junction bases: 3. Germline V lookup: CDR1 MDHEN, CDR2 SYDVKM. This CDR3 is built from 14 residues. The DNA for the CDR3 is TGTGCCAGCAGCGGGGGACAGGGCACCGGGGAGCTGTTTTTT. Its protein is CASSGGQGTGELFF.

The chain has TRBV28 and TRBJ2-3, with 7 bases matching TRBD1. Trimming took 11 bases from V and 6 from J; bases not matched to a gene: 11. The CDR3 length is 13 residues. Germline V gene lookup returns CDR1 MDHEN and CDR2 SYDVKM. CDR3 DNA sequence: TGTGCCGGAAACAGGGGCGGTTCGGATACGCAGTATTTT. Amino acids: CAGNRGGSDTQYF.

V usage is TRBV7-9 and J usage is TRBJ1-2, with 8 bases that match TRBD1. This CDR3 is built from 15 residues. The germline V gene has CDR1 SEHNR and CDR2 FQNEAQ (reference sequence). Trimming cost V 1 base and J 5 bases; bases outside gene matches: 6. The CDR3 reads CASSLGGQDPYGYTF. The CDR3 DNA is TGTGCCAGCAGCTTAGGGGGACAGGACCCTTATGGCTACACCTTC.

The rearrangement uses TRBV4-1 and TRBJ1-6; a possible D gene is TRBD1 (5 bases). The CDR3 runs 18 residues. Trimming removed 4 bases from V and 4 bases from J, with 20 bases in between. Germline-derived CDR1 and CDR2 are MGHRA and YSYEKL. The CDR3 DNA reads as TGCGCCAGCAGCCCCTCGGCGGGGCCGGGACCTTATAATTCACCCCTCCACTTT. Protein: CASSPSAGPGPYNSPLHF.

In the case of this clone: The junction and the germline gene differ at one end; a read error may be behind it. V and J are TRBV6-5 and TRBJ2-6, with a possible D match to TRBD1 (6 bases). The CDR3 sequence is 15 residues long. From germline, CDR1 is MNHEY and CDR2 SVGAGI. CDR3 sequence reads: CVSERGGSGANVLTF. Written as DNA, the CDR3 is TGTGTCAGCGAGAGAGGGGGTAGTGGGGCCAACGTCCTGACTTTC.

This clone was recorded only once. The rearrangement uses TRBV28 and TRBJ1-1; no clear D gene. V lost 6 bases and J 3 bases, leaving 14 bases between the germline ends. Germline V gene sequence: CDR1 MDHEN, CDR2 SYDVKM. This CDR3 contains 14 residues. In DNA form, the CDR3 reads TGTGCCAGCAGCCAACCCGACCGGTACACTGAAGCTTTCTTT. Protein sequence: CASSQPDRYTEAFF.

This chain uses TRBV18 with TRBJ1-4, with D possibly matching TRBD1 (5 bases). Between the trimmed V and J ends, which lost 5 bases and 7 bases, there was a span of 14 bases. Germline V gene data show CDR1 as KGHSH and CDR2 as LQKENI. This CDR3 contains 14 residues. The CDR3 DNA is TGTGCCAGCTCAATCCGGGGCCCACTTGAAAAACTGTTTTTT. It codes for CASSIRGPLEKLFF.

The rearrangement uses TRBV7-2 and TRBJ2-7; maybe TRBD1 (5 bases). Looked up from germline, CDR1 is SGHTA and CDR2 is FQGNSA. V dropped 3 bases and J dropped 0 bases, with 9 bases sitting between them. This CDR3 comprises 14 residues. DNA of the CDR3: TGTGCCAGCAGCTTTGGTCAGGGCTCCTACGAGCAGTACTTC. It specifies CASSFGQGSYEQYF.

This chain uses TRBV6-2 or TRBV6-3 with TRBJ1-1; D is possibly TRBD1 (6 bases). V shed 4 bases and J shed 0 bases, with 12 bases lying between them. The CDR3 runs to 15 residues. Germline V gene data show CDR1 as MNHEY and CDR2 as SVGEGT. The CDR3: CASSSRGALNTEAFF. CDR3 DNA sequence: TGTGCCAGCAGTTCCCGGGGGGCCTTGAACACTGAAGCTTTCTTT.

The chain has TRBV4-1 and TRBJ2-7, with D tentatively TRBD1 (5 bases). This CDR3 is built from 14 residues. Trimming left V 1 base short and J 5 bases short, with 12 bases between. Germline values: CDR1 MGHRA, CDR2 YSYEKL. The CDR3 is CASSQVWQGNEQYF. In nucleotides, the CDR3 is TGCGCCAGCAGCCAAGTTTGGCAGGGTAACGAGCAGTACTTC.

V usage is TRBV30 and J usage is TRBJ2-7, with no clear D. The CDR3 runs 16 residues. Germline V gene lookup returns CDR1 GTSNPN and CDR2 SVGIG (reference sequence). Trimming removed 0 bases from V and 4 bases from J, with 19 bases in between. The CDR3 sequence: CAWSVGHGVLVYEQYF. The CDR3 DNA sequence: TGTGCCTGGAGTGTAGGGCACGGAGTCTTAGTATACGAGCAGTACTTC.

This clone was recorded a few times. This chain joins TRBV5-1 and TRBJ1-2; D is uncertain. Trimming took off 0 bases at V and 8 bases at J, with 14 bases between the two ends. The CDR3 contains 14 residues. Germline-derived CDR1 and CDR2 are SGHRS and YFSETQ. The CDR3 DNA is TGCGCCAGCAGCTTGGCCCCGACCTACGGGGGCTACACCTTC. It translates to CASSLAPTYGGYTF.

The V and J genes are TRBV27 and TRBJ1-4; 7 positions agree with TRBD1. V lost 3 bases to trimming and J lost 4 bases; unmatched junction nucleotides: 8. Per the germline V gene, CDR1 is MNHEY and CDR2 is SMNVEV (reference sequence). CDR3 size: 16 residues. The CDR3 is CASSLTGIRRNEKLFF. The DNA of the CDR3 is TGTGCCAGCAGTTTGACAGGGATTAGGCGTAATGAAAAACTGTTTTTT.

The rearrangement uses TRBV30 and TRBJ1-2, with a weak D call TRBD1 (6 bases). V was cut by 2 bases and J by 1 base, with 20 bases left in between. This CDR3 is 17 amino acids long. The germline V gene encodes CDR1 GTSNPN and CDR2 SVGIG (reference sequence). The CDR3 reads CAWSQPTRGARNYGYTF. CDR3 DNA sequence: TGTGCCTGGAGTCAACCTACGCGGGGGGCGCGTAACTATGGCTACACCTTC.

The chain combines TRBV19 with TRBJ1-1, with 7 nucleotides matching TRBD1. Per the germline V gene, CDR1 is LNHDA and CDR2 is SQIVND (reference sequence). The CDR3 loop spans 14 amino acids. Germline trimming cut 7 bases from V and 3 bases from J; bases unmatched to any gene: 8. The CDR3, as DNA: TGTGCCAGTAAAAAGACAGGGCTGGACACTGAAGCTTTCTTT. It is translated as CASKKTGLDTEAFF. The full variable domain, completed using reference TRBV19 and TRBJ1-1, is DGGITQSPKYLFRKEGQNVTLSCEQNLNHDAMYWYRQDPGQGLRLIYYSQIVNDFQKGDIAEGYSVSREKKESFPLTVTSAQKNPTAFYLCASKKTGLDTEAFFGQGTRLTVV.

The chain links TRBV5-4 to TRBJ2-2; perhaps TRBD1 as D (7 bases). The CDR3 contains 16 residues. V was trimmed by 4 bases and J by 4 bases, leaving 17 bases between them. Germline values: CDR1 SGHNT, CDR2 YYREEE (reference sequence). The CDR3: CASSLGGGGPTGELFF. CDR3 DNA: TGTGCCAGCAGCCTAGGTGGAGGGGGCCCCACCGGGGAGCTGTTTTTT.

The rearrangement joins TRBV7-8 to TRBJ1-1; TRBD1 is a possible D gene (5 bases). From germline, CDR1 is SGHVS and CDR2 FQNEAQ. The CDR3 length is 15 residues. V gave up 0 bases and J gave up 7 bases, with 15 bases separating them. The CDR3 DNA is TGTGCCAGCAGCTTAGCCCGGCGGGGCTTGGATGAAGCTTTCTTT. Amino acid sequence: CASSLARRGLDEAFF.

The chain uses TRBV7-2 and TRBJ1-5; D is ambiguous. Germline V gene data show CDR1 as SGHTA and CDR2 as FQGNSA. V gave up 1 base and J gave up 7 bases, with 5 bases separating them. The CDR3 totals 12 residues. The CDR3 loop reads CASSLDSQPQHF. DNA for the CDR3: TGTGCCAGCAGCTTAGACAGCCAGCCCCAGCATTTT.

V gene TRBV19 combines with J gene TRBJ1-2; no reliable D call. The germline V gene has CDR1 LNHDA and CDR2 SQIVND (reference sequence). The CDR3 is 14 residues long. V lost 3 bases and J 7 bases, leaving 15 bases between the germline ends. The CDR3 bases are TGTGCCAGTAGTATCGCCGGACCGCTGCGTGGCTACACCTTC. Translating it yields CASSIAGPLRGYTF.

This clone was observed a few times. The V gene is TRBV27, the J gene TRBJ1-3; D not resolved. V shed 8 bases and J shed 1 base, with 9 bases lying between them. Per germline, CDR1 MNHEY and CDR2 SMNVEV (reference sequence). The length of the CDR3 is 13 residues. The CDR3 protein is CASWSASGNTIYF. The CDR3 DNA sequence: TGTGCCAGCTGGAGCGCATCTGGAAACACCATATATTTT.